These 14 T cell receptor beta chains came from one sample sequenced in a study of T cell responses to AZD1222 COVID-19 vaccine. The assay was immunoSEQ multiplex PCR, and TCRdb's table has in-frame clones only and misses some. The table has roughly 120,000 clones, 85% to 90% seen once. The sequenced sample was peripheral blood, obtained on day 0 of AZD1222 vaccination. All receptors derive from an adult in good health.

The chain uses TRBV7-9 and TRBJ2-1; 10 bases agree with TRBD1. Germline-derived CDR1 and CDR2 are SEHNR and FQNEAQ (reference sequence). The length of the CDR3 is 18 residues. Trimming cost V 1 base and J 7 bases; bases outside gene matches: 13. The DNA for the CDR3 is TGTGCCAGCAGCTTAGTCGCACTGACAGGGGGCCACAGGAATGAGCAGTTCTTC. Translation: CASSLVALTGGHRNEQFF. Full variable domain (missing parts from reference TRBV7-9 and TRBJ2-1): DTGVSQNPRHKITKRGQNVTFRCDPISEHNRLYWYRQTLGQGPEFLTYFQNEAQLEKSRLLSDRFSAERPKGSFSTLEIQRTEQGDSAMYLCASSLVALTGGHRNEQFFGPGTRLTVL.

This sequence joins TRBV3-1 (or the pseudogene TRBV3-2) and TRBJ1-5; 10 bases line up with TRBD1. The CDR3 is made up of 16 amino acids. Germline V gives CDR1 LGHDT, CDR2 YNNKEL (reference sequence). Trimming at V came to 0 bases and at J to 7 bases, leaving 6 bases not matched to a gene. The CDR3: CASSQDTGTGVQPQHF. The CDR3 bases are TGTGCCAGCAGCCAAGATACAGGGACAGGGGTCCAGCCCCAGCATTTT.

J is TRBJ2-1 and V is TRBV14; 9 bases are shared with TRBD2. This CDR3 is 17 amino acids long. With V trimmed by 4 bases and J by 8 bases, 15 bases remained unmatched. Germline CDR1 SGHDN, CDR2 FVKESK. The DNA of the CDR3 is TGTGCCAGCAGCCTCATAATAGGAGGCGGGGGGGCGGATGAGCAGTTCTTC. It translates to CASSLIIGGGGADEQFF.

The chain employs TRBV6-5 and TRBJ2-1, with 10 bases aligning to TRBD2. V shed 6 bases and J 4 bases; nucleotides not matched to a gene: 6. Germline V gene data show CDR1 as MNHEY and CDR2 as SVGAGI. The CDR3 consists of 15 residues. CDR3 sequence: CASRTGTSAYNEQFF. The CDR3 DNA reads TGTGCCAGCAGGACCGGGACTAGCGCATACAATGAGCAGTTCTTC.

V gene TRBV10-2 combines with J gene TRBJ1-1; 9 nucleotides line up with TRBD1. The CDR3 has 13 amino acids. Trimming removed 6 bases from V and 3 bases from J; junction bases left unmatched: 2. Germline CDR1 WSHSY, CDR2 SAAADI. The CDR3 bases are TGCGCCAGCAGGGGGACAGGGTACACTGAAGCTTTCTTT. It translates to CASRGTGYTEAFF.

The chain couples TRBV29-1 to TRBJ1-1; 12 positions agree with TRBD1. J gave up 10 bases and V 8 bases, and 8 bases lay outside the gene matches. Germline CDR1 is SQVTM and CDR2 is ANQGSEA. The CDR3 consists of 12 residues. In DNA, the CDR3 is TGCAGCACCCGGGACAGGGGGCTGAGAGCTTTCTTT. This sequence encodes CSTRDRGLRAFF.

J is TRBJ1-2 and V is TRBV10-3; D gene ambiguous. CDR3 length: 13 residues. V dropped 7 bases and J dropped 2 bases, with 11 bases sitting between them. Germline V gene sequence: CDR1 ENHRY, CDR2 SYGVKD. In nucleotides, the CDR3 is TGTGCCATCATGGAGCAGGCGAACTATGGCTACACCTTC. Its translation: CAIMEQANYGYTF.

This CDR3 reads CSVGGGEGYEQYF. The CDR3 nucleotides are TGCAGCGTTGGTGGGGGAGAGGGCTACGAGCAGTACTTC. This chain connects TRBV29-1 to TRBJ2-7; D tentatively fits TRBD1 or TRBD2 (5 bases each). CDR1 SQVTM and CDR2 ANQGSEA come from the germline V gene. This CDR3 comprises 13 residues. With 4 bases removed from V and 3 bases from J, the gap between germline ends came to 13 bases.

The chain employs TRBV29-1 and TRBJ1-2; 8 bases are shared with TRBD1. Germline CDR1 and CDR2: SQVTM and ANQGSEA. The length of the CDR3 is 15 residues. Unmatched junction bases numbered 8, after V lost 1 base and J lost 4 bases. CDR3 sequence (DNA): TGCAGCGTTGAAGTCAGGACAGGGTCCCTCTATGGCTACACCTTC. Protein: CSVEVRTGSLYGYTF.

The chain joins TRBV18 to TRBJ1-1; 11 positions match TRBD1. CDR1 is KGHSH, CDR2 LQKENI, per germline. The V and J ends lost 4 bases and 4 bases, in that order; junction bases with no gene match: 5. The CDR3 sequence is 15 residues long. The CDR3 here is CASSQTGQGGTEAFF. DNA for the CDR3: TGTGCCAGCTCACAAACGGGACAGGGGGGCACTGAAGCTTTCTTT.

The V call is TRBV10-2, the J call TRBJ2-5; 8 bases match TRBD2. The germline V gene encodes CDR1 WSHSY and CDR2 SAAADI. This CDR3 comprises 15 residues. The J segment lost 5 bases and the V segment lost 4 bases, leaving 9 bases of the junction unmatched. Here the CDR3 reads CASSGPGLAVETQYF. As DNA, the CDR3 is TGCGCCAGCAGTGGCCCCGGACTAGCTGTGGAGACCCAGTACTTC.

The CDR3 reads CAFMEPGAAGIEQFF. CDR3 nucleotide sequence: TGTGCCTTTATGGAACCAGGGGCGGCCGGGATTGAGCAGTTCTTC. The chain links TRBV30 to TRBJ2-1; TRBD1 might be the D (6 bases). Per germline, CDR1 GTSNPN and CDR2 SVGIG (reference sequence). V lost 7 bases and J lost 9, with 25 bases in between. The CDR3 loop spans 15 amino acids.

V gene TRBV29-1 combines with J gene TRBJ2-3; 8 bases align to TRBD1. V lost 2 bases, J lost 7 bases, and 5 bases stayed unmatched. Germline V gene lookup returns CDR1 SQVTM and CDR2 ANQGSEA. This CDR3 is 13 amino acids long. The CDR3 region is CSVELRGLNTQYF. DNA of the CDR3: TGCAGCGTTGAACTCAGGGGGCTCAATACGCAGTATTTT.

The chain combines TRBV14 with TRBJ1-1; D is undetermined. CDR1 is SGHDN and CDR2 is FVKESK in the germline V gene. This CDR3 comprises 15 residues. Between the trimmed V and J ends, which lost 3 bases and 7 bases, there was a span of 18 bases. CDR3 DNA: TGTGCCAGCAGCCATAGGGTCAGCCATTCTGGTGAAGCTTTCTTT. This sequence encodes CASSHRVSHSGEAFF.